This TCR beta chain is from a study of blood T cells in healthy people across ages. The CDR3 has 14 residues. Germline V gives CDR1 DFQATT, CDR2 SNEGSKA (reference sequence). Trimming cost V 2 bases and J 2 bases, with 12 bases left between them. Sample-barcoded 5' priming and a J-beta primer mix drove a second PCR of roughly 6 to 12 cycles. Using its own MiXCR run on the 5' RACE reads, TCRdb lists one record per CDR3 protein. The repertoire holds roughly 800,000 distinct CDR3 sequences, with about three fifths as singletons. The specimen sequenced was blood. V gene TRBV20-1 combines with J gene TRBJ1-1; a possible D gene is TRBD1 (5 bases). The sequence derives from a man under 40 in good health. CDR3 sequence reads: CSARPGWVNTEAFF. The CDR3 DNA sequence: TGCAGTGCTAGACCAGGGTGGGTCAACACTGAAGCTTTCTTT.